Sequencing of this T cell receptor beta chain was carried out in a study of neoadjuvant nivolumab and ipilimumab in lung cancer. Study in general: Patients got nivolumab 3 mg/kg on days 1, 15 and 29; combination added ipilimumab 1 mg/kg day 1. Study-wide points: Resected tumors had greater TCR richness and clonality than uninvolved lung. From pretherapy to surgery, tumor richness and clonality rose with dual therapy. TCR sequencing covered a small number of samples.

Sequencing used immunoSEQ multiplex PCR; TCRdb keeps in-frame clones, though not all of them. The table has roughly 39,000 clones, 89% seen once. In regard to this clone: Its antigen is undetermined.

The sequence derives from an adult with non-small cell lung cancer. The sequences come from peripheral blood, collected before neoadjuvant nivolumab, alone or with ipilimumab.

This chain's CDR3 is CASSQEVSGEQYF. In nucleotides, the CDR3 is TGCGCCAGCAGCCAAGAGGTGTCAGGTGAGCAGTACTTC. This rearrangement joins TRBV4-3 to TRBJ2-7; D gene uncertain. The CDR3 is made up of 13 amino acids. Germline V gene lookup returns CDR1 LGHNA and CDR2 YSLEER. V shed 0 bases and J shed 7 bases, with 10 bases lying between them.